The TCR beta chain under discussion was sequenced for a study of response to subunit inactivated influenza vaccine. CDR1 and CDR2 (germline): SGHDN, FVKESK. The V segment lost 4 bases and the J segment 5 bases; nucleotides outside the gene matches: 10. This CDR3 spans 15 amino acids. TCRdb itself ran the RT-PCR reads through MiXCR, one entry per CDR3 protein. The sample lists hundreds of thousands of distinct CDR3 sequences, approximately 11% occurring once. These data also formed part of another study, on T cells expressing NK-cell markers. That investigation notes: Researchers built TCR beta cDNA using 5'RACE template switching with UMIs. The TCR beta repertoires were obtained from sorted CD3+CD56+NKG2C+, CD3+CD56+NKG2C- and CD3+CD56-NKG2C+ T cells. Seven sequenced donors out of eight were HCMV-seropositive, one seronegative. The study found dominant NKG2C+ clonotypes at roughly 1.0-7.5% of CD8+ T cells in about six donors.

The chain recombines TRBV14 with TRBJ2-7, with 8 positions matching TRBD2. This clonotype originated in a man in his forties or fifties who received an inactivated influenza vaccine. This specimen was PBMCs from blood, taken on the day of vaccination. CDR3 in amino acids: CASSRSGSYVDEQYF. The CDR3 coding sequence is TGTGCCAGCAGCCGCAGCGGGAGCTACGTAGACGAGCAGTACTTC.